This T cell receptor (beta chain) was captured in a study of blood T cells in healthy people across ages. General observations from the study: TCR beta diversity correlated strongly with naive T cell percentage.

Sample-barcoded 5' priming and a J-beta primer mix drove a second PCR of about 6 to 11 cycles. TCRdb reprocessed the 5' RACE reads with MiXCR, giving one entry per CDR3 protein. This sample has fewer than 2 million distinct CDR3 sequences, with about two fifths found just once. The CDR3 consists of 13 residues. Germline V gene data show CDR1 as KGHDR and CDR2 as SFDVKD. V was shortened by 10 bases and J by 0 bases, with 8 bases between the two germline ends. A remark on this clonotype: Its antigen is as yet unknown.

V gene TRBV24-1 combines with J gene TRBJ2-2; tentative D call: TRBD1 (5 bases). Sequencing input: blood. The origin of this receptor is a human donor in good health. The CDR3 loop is CATGLPNTGELFF. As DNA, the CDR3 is TGTGCCACGGGGCTTCCGAACACCGGGGAGCTGTTTTTT.